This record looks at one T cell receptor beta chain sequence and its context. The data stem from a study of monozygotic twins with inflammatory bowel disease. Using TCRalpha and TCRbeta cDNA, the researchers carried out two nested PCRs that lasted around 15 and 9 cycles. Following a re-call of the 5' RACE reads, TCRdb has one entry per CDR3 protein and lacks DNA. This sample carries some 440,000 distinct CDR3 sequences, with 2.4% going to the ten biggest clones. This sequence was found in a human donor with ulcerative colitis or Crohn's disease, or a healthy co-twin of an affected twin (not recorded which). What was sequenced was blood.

The CDR3 reads CAWSFPLGTGKNTEAFF. The V and J genes are TRBV30 and TRBJ1-1; lacking DNA, the TRBD1 call made by TCRdb goes unchecked. The germline gives CDR1 GTSNPN, CDR2 SVGIG (reference sequence). The CDR3 extends over 17 amino acids.